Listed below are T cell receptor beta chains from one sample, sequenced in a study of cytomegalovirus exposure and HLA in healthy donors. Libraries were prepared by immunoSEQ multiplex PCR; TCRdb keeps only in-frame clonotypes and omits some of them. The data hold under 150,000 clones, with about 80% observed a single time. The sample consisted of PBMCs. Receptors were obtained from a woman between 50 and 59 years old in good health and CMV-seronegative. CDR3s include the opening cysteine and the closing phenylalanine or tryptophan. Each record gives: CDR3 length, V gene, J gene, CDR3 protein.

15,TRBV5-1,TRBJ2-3,CASSLSGGNTDTQYF
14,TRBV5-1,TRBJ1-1,CASSPPLLGGQAFF
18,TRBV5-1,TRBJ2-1,CASSLRLAGESSYNEQFF
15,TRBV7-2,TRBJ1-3,CASSFDSYSGNTIYF
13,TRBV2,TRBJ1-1,CASSATRYTEAFF
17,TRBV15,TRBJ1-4,CATSRDRTGLSNEKLFF
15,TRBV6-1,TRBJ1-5,CASEGGDYSNQPQHF
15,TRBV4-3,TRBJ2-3,CASSRLAGATDTQYF
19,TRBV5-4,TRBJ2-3,CASSFIGFVPGGSTDTQYF
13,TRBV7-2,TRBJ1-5,CASSLDRAKPQHF
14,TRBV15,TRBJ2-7,CATSRNRENDEQYF
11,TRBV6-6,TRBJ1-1,CASSPGTGVLF
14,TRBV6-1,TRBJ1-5,CASIGSYSNQPQHF
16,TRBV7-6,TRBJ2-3,CASSLAGGVSTDTQYF
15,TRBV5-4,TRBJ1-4,CASSAQGDRNEKLFF
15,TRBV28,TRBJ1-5,CASSLGGQGNQPQHF
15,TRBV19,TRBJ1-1,CASSMSSRFSTEAFF
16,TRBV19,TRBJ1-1,CASSILRGGMNTEAFF
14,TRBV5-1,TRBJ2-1,CASSLEPNRDEQFF
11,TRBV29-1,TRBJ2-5,CSVEGSGTQYF
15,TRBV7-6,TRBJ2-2,CASTGGVAASGELFF
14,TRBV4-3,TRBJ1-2,CASSQDSGSYGYTF
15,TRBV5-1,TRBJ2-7,CASSISGTSSDEQYF
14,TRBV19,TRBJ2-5,CASSKTRGQETQYF
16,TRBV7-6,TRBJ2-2,CASSAYRGANTGELFF
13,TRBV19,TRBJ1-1,CASSIDGTGTRFF
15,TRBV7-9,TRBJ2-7,CASSAGTTPSYEQYF
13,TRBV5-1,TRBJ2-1,CASSLGTVNEQFF
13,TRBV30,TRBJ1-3,CAWRDRARRTIYF
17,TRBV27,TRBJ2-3,CASSLFAGGGLRDTQYF
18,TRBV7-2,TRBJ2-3,CASSHAGTSGMSTDTQYF
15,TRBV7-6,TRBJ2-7,CASSSGWQGAVEQYF
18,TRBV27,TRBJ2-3,CASSLVRPSGTTSDTQYF
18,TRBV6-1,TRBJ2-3,CASSVLRDRGPRTDTQYF
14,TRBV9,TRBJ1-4,CASAKSATNEKLFF
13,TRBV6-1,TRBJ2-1,CASGPGLAVGGFF
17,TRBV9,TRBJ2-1,CASSVSDPAGGDNEQFF
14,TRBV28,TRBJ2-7,CASSFSTSASEQYF
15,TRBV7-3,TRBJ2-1,CASSPLAGVGNEQFF
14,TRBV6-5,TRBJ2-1,CASSSSGGRNEQFF
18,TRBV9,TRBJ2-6,CASSVFSDRVSGANVLTF
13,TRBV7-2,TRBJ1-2,CASSPRGAGGYTF
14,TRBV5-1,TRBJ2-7,CASSLVTGRYEQYF
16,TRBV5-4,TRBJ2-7,CASSPPGTADLGEQYF
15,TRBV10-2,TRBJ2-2,CASSEVLANTGELFF
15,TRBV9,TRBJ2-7,CASSPHGLVPDEQYF
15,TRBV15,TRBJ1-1,CATTKGVLSNTEAFF
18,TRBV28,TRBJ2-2,CASSKLLQGVANTGELFF
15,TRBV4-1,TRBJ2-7,CASSLGTSGNDEQYF
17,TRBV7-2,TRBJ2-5,CASSFRGQGYLGETQYF